Here is one T cell receptor beta chain with its context. This record comes from a study of blood T cell repertoires in COVID-19. Authors' processing steps: Estimation of nucleated cell counts relied on the amplification of reference gene primers. Sequencing was performed with immunoSEQ multiplex PCR; in TCRdb, only in-frame clones are kept and a portion is missing. V, J and clone size are those of that table, while D and trimming were read from the DNA. In the table there are 140,000 to 150,000 clones, approximately 86% of which are singletons. Material: peripheral blood. This TCR was recovered from a man between 65 and 79 years old with acute or convalescent COVID-19.

This CDR3 is CASRWTSGGANEQFF. DNA for the CDR3: TGTGCCAGCAGGTGGACTAGCGGGGGGGCCAATGAGCAGTTCTTC. The chain combines TRBV5-5 with TRBJ2-1; 15 nucleotides align to TRBD2. The J segment lost 6 bases and the V segment lost 5 bases, leaving 3 bases of the junction unmatched. The CDR3 has 15 residues. Germline V gene data show CDR1 as SGHKS and CDR2 as YYEKEE (reference sequence). Using reference TRBV5-5 and TRBJ2-1 for the parts outside the CDR3, the full variable domain is DAGVTQSPTHLIKTRGQQVTLRCSPISGHKSVSWYQQVLGQGPQFIFQYYEKEERGRGNFPDRFSARQFPNYSSELNVNALLLGDSALYLCASRWTSGGANEQFFGPGTRLTVL.